This T cell receptor (beta chain) was identified in a study of Ad26.COV2.S vaccination and SARS-CoV-2 variants. Study-level information: Of the COV1001 trial arms, the Ad26.COV2.S arm included the donor.

The treatment was: 15 to 20 received Ad26.COV2.S at low or high dose, single or two shots; a few received placebo; per-sample allocation not given. It was on day 63 after the first vaccine or placebo injection that samples were taken. Sequencing used immunoSEQ multiplex PCR; TCRdb keeps in-frame clones, though not all of them. In the table there are about 350,000 clones, around nine tenths of which are singletons. The CDR3 contains 16 residues. Germline loops: CDR1 SEHNR, CDR2 FQNEAQ (reference sequence). V shed 5 bases and J shed 0 bases, with 14 bases lying between them. The chain recombines TRBV7-9 with TRBJ2-1; possibly TRBD1 for D (6 bases). The material sequenced was peripheral blood, taken in a trial of Ad26.COV2.S vaccine versus placebo. The sequence came from a person aged 18-60 years who received the Ad26.COV2.S COVID-19 vaccine or a placebo. The CDR3 bases are TGTGCCAGCAGCCCCCCTGGGGGACACTCCTACAATGAGCAGTTCTTC. It translates to CASSPPGGHSYNEQFF.